This TCR beta chain was captured in a study of blood T cell repertoires in COVID-19. Whole-study context: From the United States, Italy and Spain came samples of acute and convalescent COVID-19. PBMCs, B-cell-depleted T cells, or T cells provided the cDNA or gDNA that made up the material.

The sample holds a few counts of this clone. Unmatched junction bases numbered 2, after V lost 8 bases and J lost 2 bases. CDR3 length: 14 amino acids. Germline assignment: CDR1 KGHDR and CDR2 SFDVKD. Per the study methods: Scientists estimated how many nucleated cells there were by amplifying reference gene primers. Some clones are missing from TCRdb's copy, which holds only in-frame ones; the method was immunoSEQ multiplex PCR. That table supplies the V and J calls and clone size; D and trimming were determined from the DNA. The repertoire holds 250,000 to 300,000 clones, with roughly 87% as singletons.

Source material: peripheral blood. This chain uses TRBV24-1 with TRBJ2-3, with 11 bases fitting TRBD2. This receptor was obtained from a woman aged 50 to 60 who had recovered from COVID-19. Here the CDR3 DNA reads TGTGCCACCACTAGCGGGAGGTCCACAGATACGCAGTATTTT. It encodes CATTSGRSTDTQYF.